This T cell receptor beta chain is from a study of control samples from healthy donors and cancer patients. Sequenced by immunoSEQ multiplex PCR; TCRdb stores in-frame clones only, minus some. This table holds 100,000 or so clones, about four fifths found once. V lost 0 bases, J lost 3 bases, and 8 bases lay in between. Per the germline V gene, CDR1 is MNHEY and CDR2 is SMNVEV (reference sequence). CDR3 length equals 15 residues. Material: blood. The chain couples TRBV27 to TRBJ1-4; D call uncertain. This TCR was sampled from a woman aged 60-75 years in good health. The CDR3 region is CASSLSGGANEKLFF. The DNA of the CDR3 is TGTGCCAGCAGTTTATCGGGTGGGGCTAATGAAAAACTGTTTTTT. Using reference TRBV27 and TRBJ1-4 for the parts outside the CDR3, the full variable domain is EAQVTQNPRYLITVTGKKLTVTCSQNMNHEYMSWYRQDPGLGLRQIYYSMNVEVTDKGDVPEGYKVSRKEKRNFPLILESPSPNQTSLYFCASSLSGGANEKLFFGSGTQLSVL.